This T cell receptor (beta chain) was recorded in a study of preoperative IRX-2 immunotherapy in early breast cancer. Treatment defined: preoperative locoregional IRX-2 cytokine immunotherapy. Preoperative locoregional IRX-2 cytokine immunotherapy was tested in the phase Ib source study. The protocol was immunoSEQ multiplex PCR, while the TCRdb copy is restricted to in-frame clones and leaves out a portion. The profile covers tens of thousands of clones, with roughly 95% appearing a single time and roughly 16% taken by the ten largest. V lost 1 base and J lost 3; bases outside the gene matches: 2. The CDR3 length is 15 residues. Germline V lookup: CDR1 SGHNT, CDR2 YENEEA.

This receptor was obtained from a human donor with breast cancer. The chain recombines TRBV11-3 with TRBJ2-2, with 7 bases identical to TRBD2. The starting material was tumor tissue, obtained after IRX-2 immunotherapy. The CDR3 sequence is CASSLGGGDTGELFF. The CDR3 DNA reads TGTGCCAGCAGCTTAGGTGGGGGGGACACCGGGGAGCTGTTTTTT.